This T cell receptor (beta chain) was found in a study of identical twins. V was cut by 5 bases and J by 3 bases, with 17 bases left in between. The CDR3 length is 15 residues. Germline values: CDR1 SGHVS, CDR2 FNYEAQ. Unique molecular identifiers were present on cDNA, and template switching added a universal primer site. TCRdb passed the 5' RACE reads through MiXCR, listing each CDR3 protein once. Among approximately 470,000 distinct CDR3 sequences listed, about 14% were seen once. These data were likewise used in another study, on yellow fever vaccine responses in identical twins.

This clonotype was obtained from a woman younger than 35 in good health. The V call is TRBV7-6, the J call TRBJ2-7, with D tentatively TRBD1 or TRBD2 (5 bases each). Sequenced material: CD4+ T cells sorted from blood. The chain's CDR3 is CASSIDGGPRYEQYF. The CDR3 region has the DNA TGTGCCAGCAGCATAGATGGGGGTCCTCGCTACGAGCAGTACTTC.